This T cell receptor (beta chain) was documented in a study of cytomegalovirus exposure and HLA in healthy donors. Concerning this clone: The junction does not match germline at one end; this may be a read error.

PCR employed 60 Vbeta and 13 Jbeta primers. Clones were read by immunoSEQ multiplex PCR, and TCRdb kept only the in-frame ones, dropping some. The sample gives about 160,000 clones, roughly three quarters of which show up once; 9.5% to 10% is in the top ten. This CDR3 region has 14 residues. Germline V gives CDR1 SGHTA, CDR2 FQGTGA. Sample: PBMCs. This receptor was identified in a young man in good health and CMV-seropositive. V is TRBV7-3 and J is TRBJ2-3, with D possibly matching TRBD2 (5 bases). The CDR3 coding sequence is TGTGCCAGCAGCTACCAAGCGGCGGACCCCTTTCCGTCTTTT. Translated, it gives CASSYQAADPFPSF.